This TCR beta chain was retrieved from a study of blood T cell repertoires in COVID-19. Data came from immunoSEQ multiplex PCR; TCRdb stores just in-frame clones and leaves some out. The data hold 200,000 to 250,000 clones, with under 85% observed a single time. This CDR3 is 14 amino acids long. This clone was seen only a few times. The sequenced material came from PBMCs or T cells enriched from blood (not recorded which). The rearrangement uses TRBV21-1 and TRBJ2-4; TRBD1 is taken as the D call from the table, unchecked against the DNA. TRBV21-1 is an annotated pseudogene. The sequence derives from a man aged 55 to 70 who had recovered from COVID-19. The CDR3 here is CASSIEMDRNIQYF. The CDR3 DNA follows: TGTGCCAGCAGCATAGAGATGGACAGAAACATTCAGTACTTC.